What follows are 30 T cell receptor beta chains derived from one specimen sequenced in a study of monozygotic twins with inflammatory bowel disease. TCRdb re-called the 5' RACE reads and gives one entry per CDR3 protein, without DNA. The specimen's table records roughly 100,000 distinct CDR3 sequences. Input material: blood. These receptors originate from a human donor with ulcerative colitis or Crohn's disease, or a healthy co-twin of an affected twin (not recorded which).

V gene TRBV11-2 combines with J gene TRBJ2-2. The CDR3 is made up of 15 amino acids. Germline loops: CDR1 SGHAT, CDR2 FQNNGV. The CDR3 loop reads CASSLPRGNTGELFF.

The CDR3 loop reads CSAGQGISEQYF. The chain has TRBV29-1 and TRBJ2-7; TCRdb indicates TRBD1, and absent DNA this call remains unverified. CDR3 length: 12 amino acids. The V gene's germline CDR1 is SQVTM and CDR2 ANQGSEA.

The rearrangement joins TRBV11-2 to TRBJ2-3; TCRdb's assignment of TRBD2 cannot be checked, as there is no DNA. Germline V gene data show CDR1 as SGHAT and CDR2 as FQNNGV. The length of the CDR3 is 14 residues. The CDR3 loop is CASSLVAGTRTQYF.

The chain couples TRBV7-3 to TRBJ2-3; there is no DNA to check the TCRdb D call of TRBD1. Germline CDR1 is SGHTA and CDR2 is FQGTGA. The length of the CDR3 is 12 residues. CDR3 loop: CASSLQGDTQYF.

The chain joins TRBV15 to TRBJ2-2; TCRdb reports TRBD1, a call that lacks DNA to check it against. The CDR3 is made up of 17 amino acids. Looked up from germline, CDR1 is LNHNV and CDR2 is YYDKDF (reference sequence). The chain's CDR3 is CATSRPKIQGYTGELFF.

The CDR3 reads CSAMWTGGDYGYTF. The rearrangement links TRBV20-1 to TRBJ1-2; TCRdb gives TRBD1 as the D gene, but with no DNA this cannot be confirmed. Per the germline V gene, CDR1 is DFQATT and CDR2 is SNEGSKA (reference sequence). The CDR3 length is 14 residues.

CDR3 in amino acids: CASSKSRDSGGYTF. The chain carries TRBV7-3 and TRBJ1-2. Germline loops: CDR1 SGHTA, CDR2 FQGTGA. CDR3 size: 14 residues.

The rearrangement links TRBV12-3 or TRBV12-4 to TRBJ1-2; no DNA is available, so the TRBD1 call from TCRdb remains unchecked. This CDR3 region has 14 residues. The CDR3 spells CASRTGTTNYGYTF.

The chain uses TRBV28 and TRBJ1-4; checking the TCRdb D call of TRBD1 is not possible without DNA. Germline CDR1 and CDR2: MDHEN and SYDVKM. The CDR3 has 17 amino acids. This chain's CDR3 is CASSSPGTGGSIEKLFF.

The chain links TRBV5-5 to TRBJ2-2. The CDR3 totals 15 residues. The germline V gene encodes CDR1 SGHKS and CDR2 YYEKEE (reference sequence). CDR3 region: CASSLALRNTGELFF. Complete variable domain (other parts from reference TRBV5-5 and TRBJ2-2): DAGVTQSPTHLIKTRGQQVTLRCSPISGHKSVSWYQQVLGQGPQFIFQYYEKEERGRGNFPDRFSARQFPNYSSELNVNALLLGDSALYLCASSLALRNTGELFFGEGSRLTVL.

The chain recombines TRBV30 with TRBJ1-1; TCRdb selects TRBD1, and the lack of DNA leaves this call unchecked. The CDR3 contains 14 residues. Germline values: CDR1 GTSNPN, CDR2 SVGIG (reference sequence). The CDR3: CAWTLGVWATEAFF.

CDR3 sequence reads: CASSGRTNEQFF. The chain links TRBV2 to TRBJ2-1. The CDR3 spans 12 residues. Germline values: CDR1 SNHLY, CDR2 FYNNEI.

The chain employs TRBV25-1 and TRBJ2-1; the D call of TRBD2 rests on TCRdb alone, since no DNA is present to check it. The germline CDR1 and CDR2 sequences are MGHDK and SYGVNS. The CDR3 runs to 14 residues. CDR3 loop: CASNPSGLVGEQFF.

The chain has TRBV9 and TRBJ1-5. The CDR3 extends over 15 amino acids. Germline-derived CDR1 and CDR2 are SGDLS and YYNGEE. The CDR3 loop reads CASSGEGVGYQPQHF.

V is TRBV5-1 and J is TRBJ2-7; there is no DNA to check the TCRdb D call of TRBD2. Germline values: CDR1 SGHRS, CDR2 YFSETQ. The CDR3 length is 15 residues. The chain's CDR3 is CASSFGGLAGDEQYF.

J is TRBJ2-1 and V is TRBV18. Germline loops: CDR1 KGHSH, CDR2 LQKENI. This CDR3 has 15 residues. CDR3 in amino acids: CASSRAESSYNEQFF.

The chain couples TRBV5-1 to TRBJ2-5. CDR3 length: 14 residues. Germline lookup yields CDR1 SGHRS and CDR2 YFSETQ. CDR3 loop: CASNPTENQETQYF.

V and J are TRBV19 and TRBJ1-5. This CDR3 spans 15 amino acids. Germline lookup yields CDR1 LNHDA and CDR2 SQIVND (reference sequence). CDR3 residues: CASSIDRGSNQPQHF.

This rearrangement joins TRBV3-1 to TRBJ1-2; there is no DNA to check the TCRdb D call of TRBD1. Germline CDR1 and CDR2: LGHDT and YNNKEL (reference sequence). CDR3 length: 16 residues. The CDR3 here is CASSSTMAPWHYGYTF.

The chain uses TRBV5-1 and TRBJ2-7; the D call of TRBD2 rests on TCRdb alone, since no DNA is present to check it. In germline, CDR1 is SGHRS, CDR2 YFSETQ. The CDR3 spans 17 residues. Here the CDR3 reads CASIEGWLAGARDEQYF. The whole variable domain, filled in from reference TRBV5-1 and TRBJ2-7, reads KAGVTQTPRYLIKTRGQQVTLSCSPISGHRSVSWYQQTPGQGLQFLFEYFSETQRNKGNFPGRFSGRQFSNSRSEMNVSTLELGDSALYLCASIEGWLAGARDEQYFGPGTRLTVT.

V gene TRBV6-1 combines with J gene TRBJ2-2. The CDR3 totals 15 residues. Germline CDR1 reads MNHNS; CDR2 reads SASEGT. The CDR3 loop reads CASRQNSPLGLELFF.

The chain uses TRBV12-3 or TRBV12-4 and TRBJ2-6; TCRdb's D gene call, TRBD1, goes unchecked for lack of DNA. The CDR3 is 20 amino acids. The CDR3 sequence is CASSTLGRGTRYSGANVLTF.

J is TRBJ2-7 and V is TRBV20-1; TCRdb names TRBD1, which stays unverified in the absence of DNA. Per the germline V gene, CDR1 is DFQATT and CDR2 is SNEGSKA (reference sequence). This CDR3 contains 14 residues. CDR3 region: CSARVGQGPYEQYF.

V usage is TRBV5-1 and J usage is TRBJ1-3; the TRBD1 assignment by TCRdb is unverifiable without DNA. CDR1 and CDR2 (germline): SGHRS, YFSETQ. The CDR3 sequence is 14 residues long. CDR3 protein: CASSSGQQGNTIYF.

This sequence joins TRBV5-1 and TRBJ1-5. The germline CDR1 and CDR2 sequences are SGHRS and YFSETQ. The CDR3 covers 15 residues. This CDR3 is CASSLDSGSNQPQHF.

V and J are TRBV6-2 or TRBV6-3 and TRBJ2-5. The CDR3 consists of 11 residues. The germline gives CDR1 MNHEY, CDR2 SVGEGT. The CDR3 sequence is CASSYKQTQYF.

This chain links TRBV6-1 with TRBJ1-5; TCRdb picks TRBD1, but there is no DNA to check that call. CDR1 and CDR2 from the germline V gene are MNHNS and SASEGT. The CDR3 loop spans 16 amino acids. The CDR3 sequence is CASRPTGTEPNQPQHF.

This chain uses TRBV6-5 with TRBJ2-7; without DNA, the TCRdb call of TRBD2 cannot be checked. CDR3 length equals 13 residues. Germline lookup yields CDR1 MNHEY and CDR2 SVGAGI. The CDR3 here is CASSKGLGDEQYF.

The J gene is TRBJ2-1, the V gene TRBV12-3 or TRBV12-4; no DNA is available, so the TRBD2 call from TCRdb remains unchecked. CDR3 length: 15 amino acids. CDR3: CASSPGTSGGAGQFF.

The chain couples TRBV5-1 to TRBJ1-6; the TRBD1 assignment by TCRdb is unverifiable without DNA. The CDR3 loop spans 15 amino acids. Germline assignment: CDR1 SGHRS and CDR2 YFSETQ. The CDR3 sequence is CASSLSGINNSPLHF. The complete variable domain, with remaining parts taken from reference TRBV5-1 and TRBJ1-6, reads KAGVTQTPRYLIKTRGQQVTLSCSPISGHRSVSWYQQTPGQGLQFLFEYFSETQRNKGNFPGRFSGRQFSNSRSEMNVSTLELGDSALYLCASSLSGINNSPLHFGNGTRLTVT.